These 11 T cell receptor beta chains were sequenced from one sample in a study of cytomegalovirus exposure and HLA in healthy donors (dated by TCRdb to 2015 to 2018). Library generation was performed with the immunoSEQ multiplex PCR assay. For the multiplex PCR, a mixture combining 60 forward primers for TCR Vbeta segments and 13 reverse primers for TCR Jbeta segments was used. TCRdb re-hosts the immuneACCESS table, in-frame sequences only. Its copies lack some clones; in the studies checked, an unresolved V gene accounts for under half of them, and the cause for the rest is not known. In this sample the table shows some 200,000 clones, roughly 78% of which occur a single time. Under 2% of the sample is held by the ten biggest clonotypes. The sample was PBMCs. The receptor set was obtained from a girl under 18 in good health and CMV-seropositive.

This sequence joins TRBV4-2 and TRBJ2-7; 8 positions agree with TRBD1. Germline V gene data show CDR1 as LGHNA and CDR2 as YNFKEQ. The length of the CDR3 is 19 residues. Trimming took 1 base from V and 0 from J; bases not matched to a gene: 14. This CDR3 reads CASSQGGTPGQVFSYEQYF. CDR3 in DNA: TGTGCCAGCAGCCAAGGGGGGACTCCGGGACAGGTGTTCTCCTACGAGCAGTACTTC.

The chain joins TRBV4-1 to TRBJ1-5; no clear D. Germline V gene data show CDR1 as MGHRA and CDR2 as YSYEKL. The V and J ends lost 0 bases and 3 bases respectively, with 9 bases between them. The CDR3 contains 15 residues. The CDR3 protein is CASSQDRGVNQPQHF. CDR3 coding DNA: TGCGCCAGCAGCCAAGATCGCGGGGTCAATCAGCCCCAGCATTTT.

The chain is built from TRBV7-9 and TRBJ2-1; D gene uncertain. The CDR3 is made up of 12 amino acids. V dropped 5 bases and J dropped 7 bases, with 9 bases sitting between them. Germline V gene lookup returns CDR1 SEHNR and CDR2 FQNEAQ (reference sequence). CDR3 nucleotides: TGTGCCAGCAGCCCCCCACGGAATGAGCAGTTCTTC. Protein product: CASSPPRNEQFF.

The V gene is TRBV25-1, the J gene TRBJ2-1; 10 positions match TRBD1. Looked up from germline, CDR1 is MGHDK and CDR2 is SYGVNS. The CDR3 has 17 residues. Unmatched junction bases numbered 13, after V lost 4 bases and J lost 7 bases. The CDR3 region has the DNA TGTGCCAGCAGTGGGGATCCGGGACAGGGGACCTGGAATGAGCAGTTCTTC. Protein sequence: CASSGDPGQGTWNEQFF.

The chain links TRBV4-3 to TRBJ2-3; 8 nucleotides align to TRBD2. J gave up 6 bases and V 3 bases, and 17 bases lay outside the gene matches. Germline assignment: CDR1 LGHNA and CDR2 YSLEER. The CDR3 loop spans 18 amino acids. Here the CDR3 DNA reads TGCGCCAGCAGCCAGGGGGTATCACGGGGACTAGGCGCGGATACGCAGTATTTT. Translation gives CASSQGVSRGLGADTQYF.

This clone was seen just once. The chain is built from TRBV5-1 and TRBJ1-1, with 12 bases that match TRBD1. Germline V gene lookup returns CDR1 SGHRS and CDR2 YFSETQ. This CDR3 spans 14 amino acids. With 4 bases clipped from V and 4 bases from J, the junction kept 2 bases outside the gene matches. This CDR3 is CASSPGQGATEAFF. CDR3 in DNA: TGCGCCAGCAGCCCGGGACAGGGGGCCACTGAAGCTTTCTTT.

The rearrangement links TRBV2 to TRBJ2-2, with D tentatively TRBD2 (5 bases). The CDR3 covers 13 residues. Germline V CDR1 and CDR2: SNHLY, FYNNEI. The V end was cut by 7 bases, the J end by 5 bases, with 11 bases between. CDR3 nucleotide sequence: TGTGCCAGCAACGGCGGGTCTACCGGGGAGCTGTTTTTT. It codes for CASNGGSTGELFF.

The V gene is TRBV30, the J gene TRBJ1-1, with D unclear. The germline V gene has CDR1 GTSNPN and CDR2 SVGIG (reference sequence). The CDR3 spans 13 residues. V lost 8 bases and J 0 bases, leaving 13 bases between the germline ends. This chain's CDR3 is CARGPLMNTEAFF. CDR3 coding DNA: TGTGCCCGTGGGCCTCTCATGAACACTGAAGCTTTCTTT. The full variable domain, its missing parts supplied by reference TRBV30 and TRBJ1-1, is SQTIHQWPATLVQPVGSPLSLECTVEGTSNPNLYWYRQAAGRGLQLLFYSVGIGQISSEVPQNLSASRPQDRQFILSSKKLLLSDSGFYLCARGPLMNTEAFFGQGTRLTVV.

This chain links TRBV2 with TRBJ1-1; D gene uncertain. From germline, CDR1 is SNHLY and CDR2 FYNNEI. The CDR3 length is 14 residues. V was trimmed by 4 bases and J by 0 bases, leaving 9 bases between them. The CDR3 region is CASSAAGLNTEAFF. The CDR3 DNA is TGTGCCAGCAGTGCGGCGGGTCTGAACACTGAAGCTTTCTTT.

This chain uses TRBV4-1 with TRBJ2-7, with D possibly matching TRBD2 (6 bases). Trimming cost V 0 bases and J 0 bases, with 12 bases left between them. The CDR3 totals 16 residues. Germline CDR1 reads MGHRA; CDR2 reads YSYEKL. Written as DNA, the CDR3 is TGCGCCAGCAGCCAAGAGGTAGCGGCGCCCTCCTACGAGCAGTACTTC. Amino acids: CASSQEVAAPSYEQYF.

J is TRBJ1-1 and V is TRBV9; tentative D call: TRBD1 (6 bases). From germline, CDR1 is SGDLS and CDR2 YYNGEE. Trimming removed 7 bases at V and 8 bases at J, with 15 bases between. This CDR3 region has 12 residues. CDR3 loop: CASSAGGAEAFF. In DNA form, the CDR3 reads TGTGCCAGCTCTGCGGGGGGCGCCGAAGCTTTCTTT. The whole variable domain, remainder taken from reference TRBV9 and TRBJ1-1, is DSGVTQTPKHLITATGQRVTLRCSPRSGDLSVYWYQQSLDQGLQFLIQYYNGEERAKGNILERFSAQQFPDLHSELNLSSLELGDSALYFCASSAGGAEAFFGQGTRLTVV.